Below, 26 T cell receptor beta chains from the same sample are listed, as sequenced in a study of Graves' ophthalmopathy and Graves' hyperthyroidism (dated by TCRdb to the late 2010s). Sequencer: Illumina HiSeq 2000. For repertoire sequencing, TCR beta CDR3 regions were amplified from RNA transcripts. HTBI primers and the Qiagen OneStep RT-PCR kit were used in a first-round RT-PCR, which was followed by a second-round multiplex PCR, size selection and purification. TCRdb cleaned the public reads at Q25 with fastp, built clones with MiXCR and kept in-frame beta chains. Duplicate CDR3 protein sequences are folded into a single record with the most common DNA and genes. The sample table lists about 210,000 distinct CDR3 sequences, roughly 29% of them with a count of one. Approximately 8.2% of the sample goes to the ten largest clones. What was sequenced was peripheral blood. These receptors were collected from a man aged 50 to 59 with Graves' ophthalmopathy. Donor details come from another sample of the same person, matched by shared clones.

The table lists this clonotype with many counts. The chain couples TRBV4-3 to TRBJ2-4, with 8 bases aligning to TRBD1. CDR3 length equals 15 residues. Germline CDR1 and CDR2: LGHNA and YSLEER. Trimming removed 3 bases from V and 3 bases from J; junction bases left unmatched: 4. The CDR3 loop reads CASSHGQGVKNIQYF. CDR3 nucleotide sequence: TGCGCCAGCAGCCACGGACAGGGAGTCAAAAACATTCAGTACTTC.

The chain combines TRBV6-2 or TRBV6-3 with TRBJ2-7, with D unresolved. In germline, CDR1 is MNHEY, CDR2 SVGEGT. This CDR3 has 14 amino acids. Deletions cut 7 bases from V and 2 bases from J, with 15 bases between. The CDR3 bases are TGTGCCAGCACCGACCCATTGGATACCTACGAGCAGTACTTC. Its translation: CASTDPLDTYEQYF.

The rearrangement links TRBV5-6 to TRBJ2-7; 9 nucleotides match TRBD1. The CDR3 loop spans 16 amino acids. The V gene end was trimmed by 2 bases and the J gene end by 2 bases; junction bases not matched to a gene: 8. Germline V gene lookup returns CDR1 SGHDT and CDR2 YYEEEE. The CDR3 nucleotides read TGTGCCAGCAGCTTAACCCGGGGACAGGGAACCTACGAGCAGTACTTC. Protein sequence: CASSLTRGQGTYEQYF.

CDR3 DNA: TGTGCCAGCAGCCCCATCAGTGAGACCCAGTACTTC. Protein: CASSPISETQYF. V is TRBV11-2 and J is TRBJ2-5; D is uncertain. V was cut by 5 bases and J by 5 bases, with 9 bases left in between. The length of the CDR3 is 12 residues. Germline assignment: CDR1 SGHAT and CDR2 FQNNGV.

This clonotype was found many times. The V call is TRBV25-1, the J call TRBJ2-7; D is uncertain. V lost 6 bases and J 3 bases, leaving 12 bases between the germline ends. This CDR3 is 13 amino acids long. Germline-derived CDR1 and CDR2 are MGHDK and SYGVNS. CDR3 DNA sequence: TGTGCCAGCAGGGGTGGACGGCTCTACGAGCAGTACTTC. Translation gives CASRGGRLYEQYF.

This clonotype appeared many times. This sequence joins TRBV28 and TRBJ1-2, with D maybe TRBD1 (6 bases). Germline lookup yields CDR1 MDHEN and CDR2 SYDVKM. V was pared by 5 bases and J by 4 bases, with 11 bases between. The CDR3 consists of 13 residues. As DNA, the CDR3 is TGTGCCAGCAGTACAGGGACCATCTATGGCTACACCTTC. Translating gives CASSTGTIYGYTF.

The J gene is TRBJ1-1, the V gene TRBV11-2; 9 nucleotides align to TRBD1. Germline V gene data show CDR1 as SGHAT and CDR2 as FQNNGV. The CDR3 spans 15 residues. V lost 0 bases to trimming and J lost 6 bases; unmatched junction nucleotides: 5. The CDR3 spells CASSLDGTGRAEAFF. The CDR3 region has the DNA TGTGCCAGCAGCTTAGACGGGACAGGGAGGGCTGAAGCTTTCTTT. Full variable domain (missing parts from reference TRBV11-2 and TRBJ1-1): EAGVAQSPRYKIIEKRQSVAFWCNPISGHATLYWYQQILGQGPKLLIQFQNNGVVDDSQLPKDRFSAERLKGVDSTLKIQPAKLEDSAVYLCASSLDGTGRAEAFFGQGTRLTVV.

This chain uses TRBV5-1 with TRBJ2-7; no firm D call. From germline, CDR1 is SGHRS and CDR2 YFSETQ. V lost 0 bases, J lost 0 bases, and 10 bases lay in between. The CDR3 runs to 15 residues. CDR3 coding DNA: TGCGCCAGCAGCTTGGGAGCCGGAGCCTCCTACGAGCAGTACTTC. Amino acid sequence: CASSLGAGASYEQYF.

This clonotype was counted between two and nine times. This chain connects TRBV6-1 to TRBJ1-1; a weak D match, TRBD1 (5 bases). Germline CDR1 reads MNHNS; CDR2 reads SASEGT. The CDR3 totals 11 residues. V lost 6 bases to trimming and J lost 7 bases, with 9 bases between them. The CDR3 DNA follows: TGTGCCAGCAGCCGACAGATTGAAGCTTTCTTT. It codes for CASSRQIEAFF.

The rearrangement joins TRBV11-2 to TRBJ2-5; 11 nucleotides line up with TRBD2. This CDR3 comprises 16 residues. With V trimmed by 3 bases and J by 1 base, 4 bases remained unmatched. Per germline, CDR1 SGHAT and CDR2 FQNNGV. CDR3 sequence reads: CASSFGLAGLQETQYF. Here the CDR3 DNA reads TGTGCCAGCAGCTTCGGACTAGCGGGCCTCCAAGAGACCCAGTACTTC.

This clonotype was seen repeatedly, ten times or more. The chain couples TRBV4-2 to TRBJ1-2; D gene uncertain. The germline V and J ends were trimmed by 2 bases and 2 bases, with 12 bases remaining between them. This CDR3 contains 15 residues. Germline values: CDR1 LGHNA, CDR2 YNFKEQ. The CDR3 protein is CASSQRVASNYGYTF. For the CDR3, the DNA is TGTGCCAGCAGCCAACGCGTGGCATCCAACTATGGCTACACCTTC.

This clonotype was seen ten or more times. This may be a read error: a much more frequent sequence differs by one nucleotide. The chain combines TRBV6-4 with TRBJ2-5; D perhaps matches TRBD2 (5 bases). CDR1 is MRHNA and CDR2 is SNTAGT in the germline V gene. The CDR3 contains 13 residues. Trimming removed 9 bases from V and 5 bases from J, with 16 bases in between. DNA for the CDR3: TGTGCCAGTGCGGGTACACTTGGGGAGACCCAGTACTTC. This encodes CASAGTLGETQYF.

Many counts were recorded for this clonotype. The gene calls are TRBV6-2 or TRBV6-3 and TRBJ1-5; D gene unclear. V was clipped by 3 bases and J by 2 bases, with 11 bases between them. The CDR3 is made up of 15 amino acids. Germline V gene lookup returns CDR1 MNHEY and CDR2 SVGEGT. CDR3 protein: CASSYAWRGNQPQHF. The DNA for the CDR3 is TGTGCCAGCAGTTATGCGTGGAGGGGCAATCAGCCCCAGCATTTT.

The sample holds a few counts of this clonotype. The genes are TRBV28 and TRBJ2-2; D is undetermined. The germline V gene encodes CDR1 MDHEN and CDR2 SYDVKM. Trimming shortened V by 4 bases and J by 0 bases, and 9 bases separated the two germline ends. CDR3 length: 15 residues. CDR3 sequence: CASSYSNPNTGELFF. Written as DNA, the CDR3 is TGTGCCAGCAGTTACTCGAATCCGAACACCGGGGAGCTGTTTTTT.

This chain links TRBV25-1 with TRBJ2-7; the D gene could be TRBD1 or TRBD2 (5 bases each). This CDR3 region has 18 residues. The germline V gene encodes CDR1 MGHDK and CDR2 SYGVNS. Trimming took off 2 bases at V and 3 bases at J, with 23 bases between the two ends. CDR3 sequence (DNA): TGTGCCAGCAGTGAACCCCTTGAGTCCGGGGTGGGGGTCTACGAGCAGTACTTC. Its protein product is CASSEPLESGVGVYEQYF.

In this sample, this clonotype turned up many times. The chain joins TRBV7-9 to TRBJ2-5, with 7 bases identical to TRBD2. V lost 4 bases and J lost 5; bases outside the gene matches: 19. The CDR3 loop spans 18 amino acids. Germline V lookup: CDR1 SEHNR, CDR2 FQNEAQ (reference sequence). This CDR3 is CASSSAFTSAGAEETQYF. DNA of the CDR3: TGTGCCAGCAGCTCAGCCTTTACTAGCGCCGGTGCGGAGGAGACCCAGTACTTC.

This clonotype has a count of ten or more. The chain couples TRBV6-1 to TRBJ2-2, with no clear D. Germline values: CDR1 MNHNS, CDR2 SASEGT. This CDR3 contains 14 residues. Between the trimmed V and J ends, which lost 8 bases and 4 bases, there was a span of 14 bases. The CDR3 DNA sequence: TGTGCCAGCGAGGCGGAGAAGCGCACCGGGGAGCTGTTTTTT. Translating it yields CASEAEKRTGELFF.

Comments on this clonotype: A clone one base away is much larger, so this may be a read error. The chain uses TRBV18 and TRBJ1-1; tentative D call: TRBD1 (5 bases). This CDR3 spans 13 amino acids. Trimming pared 4 bases from V and 4 bases from J, leaving 10 bases between. Germline assignment: CDR1 KGHSH and CDR2 LQKENI. The CDR3 DNA is TGTGCCAGCTCACAGGGGAGAACCACTGAAGCTTTCTTT. Translated: CASSQGRTTEAFF.

This clonotype has a count of ten or more. V gene TRBV2 combines with J gene TRBJ2-2, with 7 nucleotides matching TRBD1. This CDR3 is 16 amino acids long. Germline CDR1 SNHLY, CDR2 FYNNEI. The ends lost 3 bases at V and 4 bases at J; junction bases unmatched: 8. The DNA for the CDR3 is TGTGCCAGCAGTGAGACAGGGTACCGCGGCACCGGGGAGCTGTTTTTT. It codes for CASSETGYRGTGELFF.

This clonotype occurred many times. The chain couples TRBV5-1 to TRBJ2-6, with D unresolved. Germline CDR1 is SGHRS and CDR2 is YFSETQ. Trimming cost V 3 bases and J 0 bases, with 13 bases left between them. CDR3 size: 17 residues. CDR3 in DNA: TGCGCCAGCAGCTGGCCACGACACCCCTCTGGGGCCAACGTCCTGACTTTC. Translation: CASSWPRHPSGANVLTF.

This clonotype came up a few times. The chain employs TRBV28 and TRBJ1-2; D is unresolved. Germline V gene data show CDR1 as MDHEN and CDR2 as SYDVKM. Trimming took 5 bases from V and 0 from J, leaving 4 bases between them. The CDR3 is 12 residues long. The CDR3: CASSRANYGYTF. The DNA of the CDR3 is TGTGCCAGCAGTCGCGCTAACTATGGCTACACCTTC.

The chain couples TRBV6-4 to TRBJ1-1; no definite D call. The V gene lost 8 bases and the J gene lost 0 bases, with 10 bases spanning the gap. Germline CDR1 reads MRHNA; CDR2 reads SNTAGT. The CDR3 is 13 residues long. CDR3 DNA sequence: TGTGCCAGCGCTCAGGCCATGAACACTGAAGCTTTCTTT. Protein sequence: CASAQAMNTEAFF.

The chain links TRBV6-2 or TRBV6-3 to TRBJ1-2; 8 bases match TRBD1. V lost 5 bases and J lost 3; bases outside the gene matches: 5. The germline CDR1 and CDR2 sequences are MNHEY and SVGEGT. The CDR3 has 14 amino acids. CDR3 residues: CASSRSGGDYGYTF. CDR3 DNA: TGTGCCAGCAGTCGATCAGGGGGCGACTATGGCTACACCTTC.

This clonotype was observed many times. This chain links TRBV12-3 or TRBV12-4 with TRBJ1-1; D not resolved. V was cut by 3 bases and J by 6 bases, with 20 bases left in between. This CDR3 has 16 amino acids. The CDR3 loop is CASSFWQVTDLPEAFF. The DNA of the CDR3 is TGTGCCAGCAGTTTTTGGCAGGTCACAGATCTCCCTGAAGCTTTCTTT.

The table lists this clonotype with many counts. The genes are TRBV20-1 and TRBJ1-3; D might be TRBD1 (6 bases). Germline V gives CDR1 DFQATT, CDR2 SNEGSKA (reference sequence). The CDR3 runs 14 residues. Here the CDR3 DNA reads TGCAGCCCAAGGGGGGGGGACTCTGGAAACACCATATATTTT. It yields the protein CSPRGGDSGNTIYF.

There are many counts of this clonotype. This chain links TRBV7-9 with TRBJ2-7; 14 bases are shared with TRBD2. This CDR3 spans 17 amino acids. Germline V gene lookup returns CDR1 SEHNR and CDR2 FQNEAQ (reference sequence). The ends lost 4 bases at V and 7 bases at J; junction bases unmatched: 12. CDR3 amino acids: CASSSSRGLAGVREQYF. CDR3 bases: TGTGCCAGCAGCTCCTCCCGGGGACTAGCGGGAGTTCGTGAGCAGTACTTC.